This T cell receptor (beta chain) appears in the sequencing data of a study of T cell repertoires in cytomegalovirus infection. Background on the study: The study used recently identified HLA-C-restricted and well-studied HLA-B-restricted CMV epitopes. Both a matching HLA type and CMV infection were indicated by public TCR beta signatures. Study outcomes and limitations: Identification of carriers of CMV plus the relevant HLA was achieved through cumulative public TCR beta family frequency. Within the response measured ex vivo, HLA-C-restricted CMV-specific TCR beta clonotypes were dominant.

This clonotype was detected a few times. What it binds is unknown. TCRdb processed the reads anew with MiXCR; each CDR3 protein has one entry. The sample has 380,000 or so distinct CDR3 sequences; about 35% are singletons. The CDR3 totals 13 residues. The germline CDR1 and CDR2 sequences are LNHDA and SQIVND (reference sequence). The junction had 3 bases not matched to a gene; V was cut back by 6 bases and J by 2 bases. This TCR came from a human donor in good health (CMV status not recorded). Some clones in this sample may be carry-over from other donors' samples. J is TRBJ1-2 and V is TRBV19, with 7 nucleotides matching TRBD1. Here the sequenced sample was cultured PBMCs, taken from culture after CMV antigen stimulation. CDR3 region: CASRVQGNYGYTF. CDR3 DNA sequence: TGTGCCAGTAGGGTACAGGGGAACTATGGCTACACCTTC.